What follows are 29 T cell receptor beta chains derived from one specimen sequenced in a study of metastatic and nonmetastatic thyroid tumors. All patients were treatment-naive before thyroid surgery. TCRdb re-clonotyped the PCR reads via MiXCR. The sample holds 43,000 or so clones; less than 4.5% are singletons and the top ten take 7.5% to 10%. Sequenced sample: blood. These receptors came from a female donor with papillary thyroid cancer or a benign thyroid nodule (not recorded which). Some clones in this sample may be carry-over from other donors' samples.

The chain combines TRBV28 with TRBJ1-2; the D is unclear. This CDR3 region has 13 residues. Trimming stripped 3 bases from V and 5 bases from J, with 10 bases between. Germline CDR1 MDHEN, CDR2 SYDVKM. CDR3 coding DNA: TGTGCCAGCAGTTTTTTGGGTTTGTATGGCTACACCTTC. Protein: CASSFLGLYGYTF.

CDR3 sequence reads: CASSSVGPYGYTF. The CDR3 nucleotides read TGTGCCAGCAGTTCAGTTGGCCCCTATGGCTACACCTTC. This chain joins TRBV6-5 and TRBJ1-2; D is unresolved. CDR3 length: 13 residues. The germline gives CDR1 MNHEY, CDR2 SVGAGI. Trimming stripped 4 bases from V and 4 bases from J, with 10 bases between.

This clone was detected only a few times. The CDR3 sequence: CASSPRRMQGKQPQHF. The CDR3, as DNA: TGTGCCAGCAGTCCCCGTCGAATGCAGGGGAAACAGCCCCAGCATTTT. V is TRBV6-1 and J is TRBJ1-5, with TRBD1 as a possible D gene (6 bases). This CDR3 spans 16 amino acids. V shed 5 bases and J shed 7 bases, with 21 bases lying between them. Germline V lookup: CDR1 MNHNS, CDR2 SASEGT.

In this sample, this clone turned up many times. The V and J genes are TRBV2 and TRBJ2-3; tentatively, D is TRBD2 (5 bases). V was cut by 8 bases and J by 0 bases, with 9 bases left in between. CDR3 length: 13 residues. The germline V gene has CDR1 SNHLY and CDR2 FYNNEI. The CDR3 bases are TGTGCCAGCGATCGGGGAAGCACAGATACGCAGTATTTT. Its protein product is CASDRGSTDTQYF.

The rearrangement links TRBV6-5 to TRBJ2-1; 10 bases are shared with TRBD2. This CDR3 has 21 residues. The V segment lost 3 bases and the J segment 7 bases; nucleotides outside the gene matches: 24. CDR1 and CDR2 (germline): MNHEY, SVGAGI. The CDR3 here is CASSYERRAPPLAGRGNEQFF. In DNA, the CDR3 is TGTGCCAGCAGTTATGAGCGGCGGGCCCCGCCACTAGCGGGAAGGGGGAATGAGCAGTTCTTC.

This clone has at least ten counts. The chain has TRBV6-1 and TRBJ1-1; a weak D match, TRBD1 (5 bases). Trimming removed 3 bases from V and 1 base from J, with 12 bases in between. Germline V gives CDR1 MNHNS, CDR2 SASEGT. The CDR3 has 15 residues. The CDR3 here is CASSDPTGPNTEAFF. Written as DNA, the CDR3 is TGTGCCAGCAGTGACCCTACAGGTCCGAACACTGAAGCTTTCTTT.

This clone has more than one count but fewer than ten. The V and J genes are TRBV19 and TRBJ2-1; tentatively, D is TRBD1 or TRBD2 (5 bases each). Trimming stripped 10 bases from V and 4 bases from J, with 14 bases between. The germline V gene encodes CDR1 LNHDA and CDR2 SQIVND (reference sequence). There are 13 residues in the CDR3. CDR3 nucleotides: TGTGCCACCGGGACGGATCTTTACAATGAGCAGTTCTTC. This codes for CATGTDLYNEQFF.

Ten or more counts support this clone. The chain has TRBV19 and TRBJ1-1, with a weak D call TRBD1 (5 bases). Germline V CDR1 and CDR2: LNHDA, SQIVND (reference sequence). V lost 6 bases to trimming and J lost 0 bases, with 11 bases between them. This CDR3 region has 14 residues. The CDR3 nucleotides are TGTGCCAGTAGCTTGGGGGGATTGAACACTGAAGCTTTCTTT. It codes for CASSLGGLNTEAFF.

This clone was counted many times. This chain connects TRBV30 to TRBJ2-7; 7 nucleotides line up with TRBD2. CDR1 is GTSNPN, CDR2 SVGIG, per germline (reference sequence). Trimming took 0 bases from V and 11 from J; bases not matched to a gene: 10. CDR3 length: 13 residues. CDR3 DNA sequence: TGTGCCTGGAGTGTATATGGGGGGGGACTTAAGTACTTC. It encodes CAWSVYGGGLKYF.

In its sample, this clone was seen many times. This same CDR3 is encoded by further DNA sequences in the sample. V and J are TRBV14 and TRBJ1-5; D is uncertain. This CDR3 region has 16 residues. Germline lookup yields CDR1 SGHDN and CDR2 FVKESK. Trimming left V 0 bases short and J 0 bases short, with 9 bases between. The CDR3 DNA is TGTGCCAGCAGCCAAGATAGGTATATTAGCAATCAGCCCCAGCATTTT. This codes for CASSQDRYISNQPQHF.

This clone is medium-sized. This rearrangement joins TRBV6-1 to TRBJ1-2; D is perhaps TRBD1 (6 bases). The length of the CDR3 is 13 residues. V was pared by 6 bases and J by 4 bases, with 12 bases between. Germline assignment: CDR1 MNHNS and CDR2 SASEGT. The CDR3: CASRLGQFYGYTF. CDR3 nucleotide sequence: TGTGCCAGCAGGCTCGGACAGTTCTATGGCTACACCTTC.

This clone was found a few times. The chain links TRBV18 to TRBJ2-4, with 7 bases aligning to TRBD2. This CDR3 region has 17 residues. CDR1 and CDR2 from the germline V gene are KGHSH and LQKENI. V gave up 0 bases and J gave up 2 bases; unmatched junction bases: 7. The CDR3 nucleotides are TGTGCCAGCTCACCACCTTTGTGGGAGGGGACCAAAAACATTCAGTACTTC. This sequence encodes CASSPPLWEGTKNIQYF.

This clone was counted between two and nine times. The V and J genes are TRBV2 and TRBJ1-5, with D maybe TRBD1 (6 bases). CDR1 is SNHLY, CDR2 FYNNEI, per germline. The CDR3 runs to 14 residues. V was cut by 7 bases and J by 2 bases, with 12 bases left in between. CDR3 protein: CASKRGARNQPQHF. The CDR3 bases are TGTGCCAGCAAACGGGGGGCTCGCAATCAGCCCCAGCATTTT. Together with reference TRBV2 and TRBJ1-5, the CDR3 gives the full variable domain: EPEVTQTPSHQVTQMGQEVILRCVPISNHLYFYWYRQILGQKVEFLVSFYNNEISEKSEIFDDQFSVERPDGSNFTLKIRSTKLEDSAMYFCASKRGARNQPQHFGDGTRLSIL.

The J gene is TRBJ2-3, the V gene TRBV9; 7 bases are a match to TRBD1. Germline V gene sequence: CDR1 SGDLS, CDR2 YYNGEE. With 7 bases clipped from V and 2 bases from J, the junction kept 7 bases outside the gene matches. This CDR3 spans 14 amino acids. The CDR3 bases are TGTGCCAGCGTTTGGGGACAGCACACAGATACGCAGTATTTT. Its protein is CASVWGQHTDTQYF.

In its sample, this clone was seen many times. The chain links TRBV20-1 to TRBJ2-1; D gene uncertain. The CDR3 is 11 residues long. Germline V gene sequence: CDR1 DFQATT, CDR2 SNEGSKA (reference sequence). V was trimmed by 0 bases and J by 8 bases, leaving 5 bases between them. Written as DNA, the CDR3 is TGCAGTGCTAGAGATCAGCATGAGCAGTTCTTC. This sequence encodes CSARDQHEQFF.

In its sample, this clone was seen a few times. This sequence may be a read error, since a much larger clone differs from it by one base. In this CDR3 the conserved last residue, phenylalanine or tryptophan, is missing, so a read error is likely. The rearrangement joins TRBV12-3 or TRBV12-4 to TRBJ1-1, with D perhaps TRBD1 (5 bases). The CDR3 extends over 13 amino acids. CDR3 sequence reads: CASILQEYTEAFL. CDR3 DNA: TGTGCCAGCATTTTACAGGAGTACACTGAAGCTTTCCTT.

This clone was observed at least ten times. The V call is TRBV20-1, the J call TRBJ1-2; no reliable D call. The CDR3 has 15 amino acids. V was clipped by 0 bases and J by 1 base, with 12 bases between them. In germline, CDR1 is DFQATT, CDR2 SNEGSKA (reference sequence). The CDR3 loop is CSARDPLAYNYGYTF. The CDR3 bases are TGCAGTGCTAGAGATCCCCTAGCGTATAACTATGGCTACACCTTC.

This clone was picked up a small number of times. A much larger clone is a single base away; this may be a read error. No conserved phenylalanine or tryptophan is present at the end of the CDR3, so a read error is the likely explanation. The rearrangement uses TRBV27 and TRBJ1-4; no definite D call. Germline V gives CDR1 MNHEY, CDR2 SMNVEV (reference sequence). The CDR3 has 16 residues. V was cut by 10 bases and J by 2 bases, with 20 bases left in between. The CDR3 region has the DNA TGTGCCACCGCATTGGTAGCAAGTGGCACTAATGAAAAACTGTTTTCT. Translating gives CATALVASGTNEKLFS.

This clone was detected ten times or more. The rearrangement uses TRBV18 and TRBJ1-2; 8 positions match TRBD1. J was trimmed by 4 bases and V by 4 bases; bases with no gene match: 8. The germline CDR1 and CDR2 sequences are KGHSH and LQKENI. The CDR3 loop spans 15 amino acids. The CDR3 protein is CASSLSGQGSYGYTF. The DNA of the CDR3 is TGTGCCAGCTCACTCTCCGGACAGGGAAGCTATGGCTACACCTTC.

This clone appeared many times. V is TRBV20-1 and J is TRBJ2-3; D not resolved. Germline V gene data show CDR1 as DFQATT and CDR2 as SNEGSKA (reference sequence). CDR3 size: 14 residues. The V end lost 3 bases, the J end lost 0 bases, and 10 bases lay between the germline ends. CDR3 sequence reads: CSARTASSTDTQYF. The CDR3 nucleotides are TGCAGTGCTAGGACTGCATCTAGCACAGATACGCAGTATTTT.

In this sample, this clone turned up many times. The V call is TRBV2, the J call TRBJ1-2; D is possibly TRBD1 (5 bases). V was cut by 4 bases and J by 6 bases, with 12 bases left in between. Per germline, CDR1 SNHLY and CDR2 FYNNEI. The CDR3 contains 13 residues. CDR3 residues: CASSGVVGDGYTF. CDR3 coding DNA: TGTGCCAGCAGTGGGGTGGTGGGGGATGGCTACACCTTC.

The V call is TRBV12-3 or TRBV12-4, the J call TRBJ1-1; the D is unclear. V was shortened by 5 bases and J by 0 bases, with 19 bases between the two germline ends. The CDR3 runs 17 residues. The CDR3 DNA sequence: TGTGCCAGCAGTAACCTGAAGGGTCGGGCTTTGAACACTGAAGCTTTCTTT. Encoded protein: CASSNLKGRALNTEAFF.

This clone turned up a few times. V usage is TRBV27 and J usage is TRBJ2-7; tentatively, D is TRBD1 (5 bases). Germline lookup yields CDR1 MNHEY and CDR2 SMNVEV (reference sequence). This CDR3 contains 14 residues. V was shortened by 0 bases and J by 2 bases, with 8 bases between the two germline ends. The CDR3 sequence: CASSLSSRAYEQYF. The CDR3 DNA reads TGTGCCAGCAGTTTATCCTCCAGGGCCTACGAGCAGTACTTC.

This clone turned up a few times. This sequence joins TRBV24-1 and TRBJ1-1; TRBD1 might be the D (5 bases). CDR1 KGHDR and CDR2 SFDVKD come from the germline V gene. The V gene lost 11 bases and the J gene lost 1 base, with 16 bases spanning the gap. This CDR3 has 14 residues. The CDR3, as DNA: TGTGCCATATGGGACGGGATCTCGAACACTGAAGCTTTCTTT. Protein: CAIWDGISNTEAFF.

This clone came up many times. This chain uses TRBV19 with TRBJ2-7; 8 bases agree with TRBD2. Germline loops: CDR1 LNHDA, CDR2 SQIVND (reference sequence). The CDR3 contains 14 residues. Unmatched junction bases numbered 10, after V lost 5 bases and J lost 7 bases. This chain's CDR3 is CASSPEGLGGEQYF. For the CDR3, the DNA is TGTGCCAGTAGTCCGGAGGGACTAGGCGGGGAGCAGTACTTC.

The chain is built from TRBV6-1 and TRBJ2-6; no reliable D call. CDR1 is MNHNS, CDR2 SASEGT, per germline. The CDR3 is 15 amino acids. V shed 6 bases and J shed 0 bases, with 9 bases lying between them. The CDR3 loop reads CASSLGVSGANVLTF. The CDR3 DNA reads TGTGCCAGCAGCTTGGGCGTCTCTGGGGCCAACGTCCTGACTTTC.

This clone was counted between two and nine times. The chain has TRBV5-8 and TRBJ1-6; TRBD1 matches at 7 bases. From germline, CDR1 is SGHTS and CDR2 YDEGEE. V was pared by 5 bases and J by 9 bases, with 11 bases of the junction left unmatched. This CDR3 has 15 amino acids. For the CDR3, the DNA is TGTGCCAGCAGTAGAACCGGTGGGACAGCTTCACCCCTCCACTTT. Protein sequence: CASSRTGGTASPLHF.

The rearrangement uses TRBV5-1 and TRBJ2-7, with TRBD1 as a possible D gene (6 bases). The CDR3 consists of 14 residues. Per the germline V gene, CDR1 is SGHRS and CDR2 is YFSETQ. V was trimmed by 0 bases and J by 3 bases, leaving 10 bases between them. CDR3 protein: CASSLGTANYEQYF. The DNA of the CDR3 is TGCGCCAGCAGCTTGGGGACAGCCAACTACGAGCAGTACTTC.

Concerning this clone itself: One end of the junction fails to match germline, which may point to a read error. The sample has other DNA sequences that encode this CDR3 too. This chain joins TRBV12-3 or TRBV12-4 and TRBJ2-7; 7 bases agree with TRBD2. This CDR3 has 12 residues. Here the CDR3 DNA reads TGTGCCAGTAGTTTAGGGGACTACGAGCAGTATTTC. Translation: CASSLGDYEQYF.